This T cell receptor (beta chain) originates from a study of siplizumab effects on memory and regulatory T cells. With respect to this clone: Its cognate antigen is unknown.

Trimming pared 3 bases from V and 0 bases from J, leaving 5 bases between. Germline CDR1 SGDLS, CDR2 YYNGEE. The CDR3 runs 13 residues. Overall study results and limits: In siplizumab conditions, mappable alloreactive CD4+ clones averaged 68.8% Treg-derived, against 25% to 30% in controls. Both greater diversity than memory cells and a major contribution to the alloresponse seemed to characterize naive T cells.

Generated by immunoSEQ multiplex PCR, the TCRdb table keeps only in-frame clones and is missing some. The sample has approximately 94,000 clones, roughly 95% seen once. Source material: naive CD4+ T cells sorted from blood. The chain has TRBV9 and TRBJ2-3; D is unresolved. This clonotype was sampled from a human donor in good health. The CDR3 nucleotides read TGTGCCAGCAGCGGAACTAGCACAGATACGCAGTATTTT. Translation gives CASSGTSTDTQYF.